This T cell receptor (beta chain) derives from a study of blood T cell repertoires in COVID-19 (dated by TCRdb to about 2020). Broadly, across the study: The collaborator samples originated in the United States, Italy and Spain and spanned the acute and convalescent phases of COVID-19. HLA class I and class II types, where available, came from metadata supplied by the sample provider rather than from assay-based typing. Nearly every sample came with metadata listing a de-identified subject ID, COVID-19 status, age in years and sex. The prospective study material was composed of cDNA or gDNA derived from T cells, B-cell-depleted T cells, or PBMCs. Samples came from the ongoing ImmuneRACE study (first 160 participants) plus 1,254 subjects from 6 global collaborators. Subjects who had been exposed to COVID-19, were actively infected with it, or had recovered from it provided the deeply sampled blood TCRbeta repertoires that made up the dataset. The repertoires were released in a freely available public database meant as a resource for research on the immune response to SARS-CoV-2.

At one collaborating source in Seattle, patients were enrolled during active infection and were followed longitudinally through the course of disease. Each collaborating institution followed its own protocols to collect whole blood in K2EDTA tubes. For TCRbeta analysis, collaborators shipped samples in one of three forms: frozen whole blood, isolated PBMCs, or DNA extracted from either of those sample types. The research as a whole found: The quantity of clinical and demographic metadata differed by source and by participant and was supplied without curation.

Details on this clone: Its binding antigen is unknown. Nothing much larger sits one base from this clone, and base qualities are not available.

The immunoSEQ Assay, a bias-controlled multiplex PCR, was used to amplify TCRbeta CDR3 regions from genomic DNA. The study's processing was this. Within the assay, amplification of reference gene primers was used to estimate how many nucleated cells each sample contained. To quantify the absolute abundance of each unique TCRbeta CDR3 rearrangement, sequence reads were collapsed and filtered. Productive Simpson clonality was computed per sample as the square root of Simpson's diversity index over productive rearrangements. Drawn from immuneACCESS, this table holds only the in-frame rearrangements with V and J called that TCRdb kept. Clones are partly lost; checked studies trace under half to an unresolved V gene and leave the rest unexplained. V and J calls and clone size are those listed in that table; D and trimming were worked out from the DNA. A total of 170,000 or so clones appear in this sample, 65% to 85% of them only once. The ten largest clones represent about 7% of the sample.

The TCR originated in a woman aged 40 to 49 with COVID-19, enrolled during active disease. The specimen sequenced was peripheral blood.

Here is the DNA: TGCGCCAGCAGTGATCCGGGAATCAATGAAGCTTTCTTT. It translates to CASSDPGINEAFF. This receptor chain uses TRBV10-1 and TRBJ1-1, with the D gene too uncertain to name. Cut back by 3 bases and 7 bases, the V and J ends lie 12 bases apart. CDR1 and CDR2 are read off the germline V gene (reference sequence) as WNHNN and SYGVQD. The CDR3 spans 13 residues, from the cysteine through the phenylalanine. Just CDR3 DNA is preserved here, 39 bases in frame from base 1.